A single sample is the source of the 20 T cell receptor beta chains below, sequenced in a study of control samples from healthy donors and cancer patients. Clones were sequenced by immunoSEQ multiplex PCR, and TCRdb holds only the in-frame ones, with some missing. The sample contains around 110,000 clones, 93% of which appear only once. Sequencing was carried out using blood. The receptors derive from a young man in good health.

This clone was seen a few times. V and J are TRBV19 and TRBJ1-1; D not certain. CDR3 length: 12 amino acids. Germline CDR1 reads LNHDA; CDR2 reads SQIVND (reference sequence). The germline V and J ends were trimmed by 5 bases and 5 bases, with 9 bases remaining between them. The CDR3 loop is CASSWGGTEAFF. DNA of the CDR3: TGTGCCAGTAGTTGGGGAGGGACTGAAGCTTTCTTT.

This chain links TRBV15 with TRBJ1-5; maybe TRBD1 (6 bases). The CDR3 covers 15 residues. Trimming removed 8 bases at V and 0 bases at J, with 14 bases between. The germline CDR1 and CDR2 sequences are LNHNV and YYDKDF (reference sequence). CDR3 in DNA: TGTGCCACCTCGAGGGGGGAATCTAGCAATCAGCCCCAGCATTTT. It codes for CATSRGESSNQPQHF.

The genes are TRBV13 and TRBJ2-5; TRBD2 matches 7 bases. Trimming took 7 bases from V and 1 from J; bases not matched to a gene: 6. This CDR3 comprises 14 residues. CDR1 is PRHDT and CDR2 is FYEKMQ in the germline V gene (reference sequence). The CDR3, as DNA: TGTGCCAGCACCCATCGGACTAGCCAAGAGACCCAGTACTTC. Translating it yields CASTHRTSQETQYF.

V and J are TRBV4-2 and TRBJ2-7; 9 bases match TRBD2. The trim removed 4 bases at V and 5 bases at J, leaving 6 bases unmatched. This CDR3 region has 14 residues. CDR1 LGHNA and CDR2 YNFKEQ come from the germline V gene. The CDR3 sequence is CASSLAGAENEQYF. For the CDR3, the DNA is TGTGCCAGCAGCCTAGCGGGAGCCGAGAACGAGCAGTACTTC.

This chain uses TRBV27 with TRBJ1-1, with D perhaps matching TRBD1 (5 bases). The CDR3 runs to 16 residues. Per germline, CDR1 MNHEY and CDR2 SMNVEV (reference sequence). Trimming took 7 bases from V and 3 from J, leaving 21 bases between them. CDR3 loop: CASNVDGLRGYTEAFF. CDR3 DNA: TGTGCCAGCAACGTAGACGGCTTGCGGGGGTACACTGAAGCTTTCTTT.

The chain recombines TRBV30 with TRBJ1-2; no reliable D call. Germline V gives CDR1 GTSNPN, CDR2 SVGIG (reference sequence). V lost 0 bases to trimming and J lost 1 base, with 9 bases between them. This CDR3 is 14 amino acids long. The CDR3 reads CAWSVPHDNYGYTF. As DNA, the CDR3 is TGTGCCTGGAGTGTCCCTCACGATAACTATGGCTACACCTTC. The whole variable domain, filled in from reference TRBV30 and TRBJ1-2, reads SQTIHQWPATLVQPVGSPLSLECTVEGTSNPNLYWYRQAAGRGLQLLFYSVGIGQISSEVPQNLSASRPQDRQFILSSKKLLLSDSGFYLCAWSVPHDNYGYTFGSGTRLTVV.

The CDR3 loop reads CASSLGTGVEKLFF. CDR3 DNA: TGTGCCAGCAGTCTTGGGACAGGGGTTGAAAAACTGTTTTTT. The chain combines TRBV7-2 with TRBJ1-4; 10 bases map to TRBD1. The length of the CDR3 is 14 residues. In germline, CDR1 is SGHTA, CDR2 FQGNSA. The trim removed 6 bases at V and 7 bases at J, leaving 5 bases unmatched.

The chain has TRBV9 and TRBJ1-1, with D possibly TRBD1 on 5 matching bases. Trimming took off 7 bases at V and 2 bases at J, with 15 bases between the two ends. This CDR3 is built from 14 residues. CDR1 and CDR2 (germline): SGDLS, YYNGEE. CDR3 residues: CASGRSGVNTEAFF. The CDR3 bases are TGTGCCAGCGGGAGGTCGGGGGTAAACACTGAAGCTTTCTTT.

The chain uses TRBV9 and TRBJ1-2; D possibly corresponds to TRBD1 (6 bases). V gave up 6 bases and J gave up 8 bases, with 23 bases separating them. The CDR3 covers 15 residues. Germline V CDR1 and CDR2: SGDLS, YYNGEE. The CDR3: CASTPWGAGAQGYTF. CDR3 DNA sequence: TGTGCCAGCACCCCGTGGGGGGCAGGGGCCCAGGGCTACACCTTC.

The gene calls are TRBV5-1 and TRBJ1-2, with no clear D. The V end was cut by 0 bases, the J end by 2 bases, with 11 bases between. CDR1 and CDR2 (germline): SGHRS, YFSETQ. The CDR3 has 15 residues. The CDR3 region is CASSLAPSLNYGYTF. As DNA, the CDR3 is TGCGCCAGCAGCTTGGCGCCCTCCCTGAACTATGGCTACACCTTC.

The chain employs TRBV7-3 and TRBJ2-7; TRBD2 matches at 10 bases. Germline V gene lookup returns CDR1 SGHTA and CDR2 FQGTGA. The CDR3 is made up of 13 amino acids. V lost 5 bases and J lost 5; bases outside the gene matches: 3. CDR3 bases: TGTGCCAGCAGCCCTAGCGGGGGCGACGAGCAGTACTTC. It is translated as CASSPSGGDEQYF.

This chain joins TRBV19 and TRBJ2-5; D may correspond to TRBD1 or TRBD2 (6 bases each). Germline V gene lookup returns CDR1 LNHDA and CDR2 SQIVND (reference sequence). The ends were cut back, 6 bases at V and 4 bases at J, with 18 bases in the middle. This CDR3 is built from 15 residues. The CDR3 here is CASRPIGGRGETQYF. DNA for the CDR3: TGTGCCAGTAGGCCGATCGGGGGCCGAGGAGAGACCCAGTACTTC.

V and J are TRBV28 and TRBJ1-1, with TRBD1 identical over 9 bases. The CDR3 spans 14 residues. The ends lost 6 bases at V and 4 bases at J; junction bases unmatched: 6. Germline V gene lookup returns CDR1 MDHEN and CDR2 SYDVKM. As DNA, the CDR3 is TGTGCCAGCAGCAGGACAGGGGTGGGCACTGAAGCTTTCTTT. Translation gives CASSRTGVGTEAFF.

The gene calls are TRBV27 and TRBJ1-1, with 8 bases fitting TRBD1. This CDR3 has 15 residues. Germline V lookup: CDR1 MNHEY, CDR2 SMNVEV (reference sequence). The V and J ends lost 6 bases and 1 base, in that order; junction bases with no gene match: 7. The CDR3 spells CASSYLGQGNTEAFF. Written as DNA, the CDR3 is TGTGCCAGCAGCTATTTAGGACAGGGGAACACTGAAGCTTTCTTT.

V gene TRBV30 combines with J gene TRBJ1-4; no definite D call. The length of the CDR3 is 14 residues. V lost 7 bases, J lost 0 bases, and 12 bases lay in between. Germline V gene sequence: CDR1 GTSNPN, CDR2 SVGIG (reference sequence). The CDR3 DNA is TGTGCCTCCCAAACAGCGGCAACTAATGAAAAACTGTTTTTT. Protein: CASQTAATNEKLFF.

The chain is built from TRBV14 and TRBJ1-1, with TRBD1 matching 7 bases. CDR1 is SGHDN and CDR2 is FVKESK in the germline V gene. V dropped 2 bases and J dropped 7; count of bases not matched to a gene: 7. The CDR3 totals 14 residues. This CDR3 reads CASSQFRGRVEAFF. Written as DNA, the CDR3 is TGTGCCAGCAGCCAATTCAGGGGGAGGGTTGAAGCTTTCTTT.

This clone has a handful of counts. The chain uses TRBV2 and TRBJ1-1; the D is unclear. The CDR3 sequence is 14 residues long. V lost 7 bases to trimming and J lost 1 base, with 13 bases between them. Germline V CDR1 and CDR2: SNHLY, FYNNEI. The CDR3 loop is CASNPQVPNTEAFF. CDR3 sequence (DNA): TGTGCCAGCAATCCCCAAGTTCCGAACACTGAAGCTTTCTTT.

The V and J genes are TRBV5-1 and TRBJ2-7, with 8 bases lining up with TRBD1. After removal of 3 bases from V and 0 bases from J, the junction contained 11 bases not matched to a gene. The CDR3 sequence is 17 residues long. Germline V lookup: CDR1 SGHRS, CDR2 YFSETQ. The CDR3: CASSSLTGGSSSYEQYV. CDR3 in DNA: TGCGCCAGCAGCTCTCTTACAGGGGGTTCAAGCTCCTACGAGCAGTACGTC.

This chain joins TRBV6-5 and TRBJ1-3; 7 nucleotides match TRBD1. After removal of 3 bases from V and 4 bases from J, the junction contained 9 bases not matched to a gene. The CDR3 is made up of 16 amino acids. CDR1 and CDR2 from the germline V gene are MNHEY and SVGAGI. The CDR3 region is CASSYYLGTAGNTIYF. CDR3 DNA sequence: TGTGCCAGCAGTTATTATCTCGGGACAGCCGGAAACACCATATATTTT.

V and J are TRBV25-1 and TRBJ2-2; 7 positions agree with TRBD2. Germline loops: CDR1 MGHDK, CDR2 SYGVNS. This CDR3 spans 15 amino acids. After removal of 6 bases from V and 5 bases from J, the junction contained 9 bases not matched to a gene. CDR3 loop: CASRGAAGVTGELFF. The CDR3 coding sequence is TGTGCCAGCAGGGGCGCGGCGGGGGTGACCGGGGAGCTGTTTTTT.